This record covers a single T cell receptor (beta chain). With 1 base removed from V and 8 bases from J, the gap between germline ends came to 23 bases. The germline V gene encodes CDR1 MDHEN and CDR2 SYDVKM. The CDR3 covers 17 residues. These data originate in a study of shared clonotypes between healthy human individuals. Replicate PCRs for sorted subsets used approximately 190 ng DNA; this equaled 25,000 to 30,000 T cell genomes. The data were produced by immunoSEQ multiplex PCR, yet TCRdb's version contains in-frame clones alone and is incomplete. The sample consists of over a million clones, approximately 98.5% of them appearing once. Donors were healthy HIV-negative adults without recently reported acute infections or vaccinations.

The chain carries TRBV28 and TRBJ1-2; D is possibly TRBD1 (5 bases). Material: naive CD4+ T cells sorted from blood. The subset was: CD45RA+ positively selected. The clonotype comes from a man younger than 45 in good health. CDR3 sequence (DNA): TGTGCCAGCAGTTTATTTTTCAACCCCGGGGCCGGACGAGGCTACACCTTC. Translating gives CASSLFFNPGAGRGYTF.